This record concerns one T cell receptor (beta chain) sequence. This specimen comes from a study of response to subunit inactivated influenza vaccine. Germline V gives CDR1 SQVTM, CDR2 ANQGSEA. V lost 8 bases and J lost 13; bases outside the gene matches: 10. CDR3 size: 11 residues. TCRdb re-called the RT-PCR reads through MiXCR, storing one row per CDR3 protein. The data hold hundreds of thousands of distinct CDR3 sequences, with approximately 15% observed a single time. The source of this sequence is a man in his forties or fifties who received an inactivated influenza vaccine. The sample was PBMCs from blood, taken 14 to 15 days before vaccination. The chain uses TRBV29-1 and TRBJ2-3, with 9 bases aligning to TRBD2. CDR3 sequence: CSFRTSGREYF. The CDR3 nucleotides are TGCAGCTTCCGAACTAGCGGGCGGGAGTATTTT.